This T cell receptor beta chain was documented in a study of cytomegalovirus exposure and HLA in healthy donors. Study-level background: Earlier work reported roughly 120 million unique TCR beta sequences from about 180 million T cells.

Germline V gene data show CDR1 as MNHNS and CDR2 as SASEGT. Trimming took 0 bases from V and 8 from J, leaving 16 bases between them. The CDR3 has 15 amino acids. Donors showed nominal health when sampled, although they likely had unrecorded immune exposures. This clone was seen a handful of times. With 60 Vbeta and 13 Jbeta primers, the PCR was carried out. The protocol was immunoSEQ multiplex PCR, while the TCRdb copy is restricted to in-frame clones and leaves out a portion. The sample consists of about 120,000 clones, 81% of them appearing once. The source of this sequence is a woman between 35 and 50 years old in good health and CMV-seronegative. Sequenced material: PBMCs. The chain couples TRBV6-1 to TRBJ1-1, with a weak D call TRBD1 (5 bases). DNA of the CDR3: TGTGCCAGCAGTGAAGCCCCGCGGCAGGGAGGCGAAGCTTTCTTT. Residues: CASSEAPRQGGEAFF.